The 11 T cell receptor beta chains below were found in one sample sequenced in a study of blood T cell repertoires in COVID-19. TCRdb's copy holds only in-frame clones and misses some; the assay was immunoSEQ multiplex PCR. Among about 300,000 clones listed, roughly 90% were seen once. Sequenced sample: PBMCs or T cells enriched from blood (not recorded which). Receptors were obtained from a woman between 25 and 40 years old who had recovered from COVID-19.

The CDR3 nucleotides read TGCGCCAGCAGTGATACCTTAGAGGGCCAAGAGACCCAGTACTTC. Translated, it gives CASSDTLEGQETQYF. V and J are TRBV10-1 and TRBJ2-5; D is possibly TRBD2 (5 bases). The CDR3 contains 15 residues. Trimming shortened V by 3 bases and J by 1 base, and 12 bases separated the two germline ends. Germline loops: CDR1 WNHNN, CDR2 SYGVQD (reference sequence).

The CDR3 DNA follows: TGTGCCAGCCACTACAACAGGGACACTGAAGCTTTCTTT. This codes for CASHYNRDTEAFF. The chain is built from TRBV19 and TRBJ1-1; TRBD1 is a possible D gene (6 bases). This CDR3 is 13 amino acids long. In germline, CDR1 is LNHDA, CDR2 SQIVND (reference sequence). Trimming removed 9 bases from V and 3 bases from J, with 14 bases in between.

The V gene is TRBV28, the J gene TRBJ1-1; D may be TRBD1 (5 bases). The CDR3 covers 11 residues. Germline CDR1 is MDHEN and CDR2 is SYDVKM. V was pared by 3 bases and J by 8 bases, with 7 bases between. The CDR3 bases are TGTGCCAGCAGTTTCTACAGGGAAGCTTTCTTT. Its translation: CASSFYREAFF.

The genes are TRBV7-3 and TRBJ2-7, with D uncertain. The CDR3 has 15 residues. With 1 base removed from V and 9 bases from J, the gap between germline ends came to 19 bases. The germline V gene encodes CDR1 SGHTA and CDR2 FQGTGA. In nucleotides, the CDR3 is TGTGCCAGCAGCTTAATCGCCGATATCTACGAGCGGCAGTACTTC. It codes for CASSLIADIYERQYF.

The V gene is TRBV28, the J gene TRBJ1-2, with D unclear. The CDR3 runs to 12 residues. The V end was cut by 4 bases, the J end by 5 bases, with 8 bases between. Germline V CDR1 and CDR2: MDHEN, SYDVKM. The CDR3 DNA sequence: TGTGCCAGCAGTTCGCAGACTTATGGCTACACCTTC. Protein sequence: CASSSQTYGYTF.

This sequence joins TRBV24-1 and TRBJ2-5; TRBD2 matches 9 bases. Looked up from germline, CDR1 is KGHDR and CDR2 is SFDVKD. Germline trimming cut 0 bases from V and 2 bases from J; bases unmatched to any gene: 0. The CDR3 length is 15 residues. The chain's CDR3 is CATSDLGLAQETQYF. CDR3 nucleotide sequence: TGTGCCACCAGTGATTTGGGACTAGCGCAAGAGACCCAGTACTTC.

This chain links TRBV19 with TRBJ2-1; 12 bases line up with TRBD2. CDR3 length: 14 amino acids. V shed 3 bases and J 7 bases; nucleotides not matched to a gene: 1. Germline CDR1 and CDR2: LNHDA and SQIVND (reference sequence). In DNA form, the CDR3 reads TGTGCCAGTAGTATTGGACTAGCGGGAAATGAGCAGTTCTTC. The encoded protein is CASSIGLAGNEQFF.

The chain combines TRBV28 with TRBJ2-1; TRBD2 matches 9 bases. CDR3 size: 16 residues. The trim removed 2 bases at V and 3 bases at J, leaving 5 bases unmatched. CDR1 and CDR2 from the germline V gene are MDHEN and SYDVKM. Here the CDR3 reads CASSLGLAGFYNEQFF. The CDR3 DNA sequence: TGTGCCAGCAGTTTAGGGCTAGCGGGATTCTACAATGAGCAGTTCTTC.

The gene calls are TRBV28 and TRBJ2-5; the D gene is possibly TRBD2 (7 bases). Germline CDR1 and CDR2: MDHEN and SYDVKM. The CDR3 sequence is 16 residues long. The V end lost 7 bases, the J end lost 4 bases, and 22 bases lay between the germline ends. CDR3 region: CASTNPSGGLGETQYF. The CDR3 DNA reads TGTGCCAGCACCAACCCCTCCGGGGGGCTAGGAGAGACCCAGTACTTC.

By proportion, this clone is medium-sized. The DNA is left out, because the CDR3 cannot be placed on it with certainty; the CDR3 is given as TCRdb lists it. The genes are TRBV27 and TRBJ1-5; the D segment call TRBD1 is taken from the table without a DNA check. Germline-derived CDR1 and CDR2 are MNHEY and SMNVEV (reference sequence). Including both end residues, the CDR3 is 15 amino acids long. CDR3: CASSSSTGGGQPQHF.

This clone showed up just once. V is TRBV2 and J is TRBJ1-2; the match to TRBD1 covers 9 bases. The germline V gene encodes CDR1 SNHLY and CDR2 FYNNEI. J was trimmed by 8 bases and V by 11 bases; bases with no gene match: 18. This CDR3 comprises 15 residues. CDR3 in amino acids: CAAKGFTGGNEGYTF. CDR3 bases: TGTGCCGCAAAAGGGTTCACAGGGGGCAACGAGGGCTACACCTTC.